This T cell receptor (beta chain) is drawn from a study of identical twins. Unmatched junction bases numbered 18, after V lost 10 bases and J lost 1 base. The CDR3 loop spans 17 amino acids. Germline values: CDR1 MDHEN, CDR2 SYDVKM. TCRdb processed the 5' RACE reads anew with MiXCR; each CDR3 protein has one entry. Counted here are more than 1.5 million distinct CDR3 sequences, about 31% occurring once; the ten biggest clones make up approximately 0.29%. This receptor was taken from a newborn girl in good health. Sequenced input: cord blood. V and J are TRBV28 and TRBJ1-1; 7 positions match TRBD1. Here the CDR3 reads CANNNLGMTGTNTEAFF. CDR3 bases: TGTGCCAACAACAACCTAGGGATGACAGGGACGAACACTGAAGCTTTCTTT.